The rows below give T cell receptor beta chains drawn from one sample of a study of molecular identifiers for immune sequencing clone quantification. Via MiXCR, TCRdb re-called the PCR reads, giving one row per CDR3 protein. Found here are about half a million distinct CDR3 sequences, around a fifth of them singletons; the top ten hold more than 0.8%. The sequenced sample was naive CD8+ T cells from blood, with Jurkat cell RNA spiked in. The origin of the receptors is a human donor in good health. Some libraries in this study had Jurkat cell RNA spiked in. Each CDR3 is given with its conserved first and last residue. D genes are given only for firm matches. Size tells how often a clone was seen (once, few, many) or the class of an expanded clone, and some rows leave it out.

j_call: TRBJ2-6
v_call: TRBV11-2
d_call: -
clone_size: many
cdr3_nt: TGTGCCAGCAGCCTTGGACGGACCTCTGGGGCCAACGTCCTGACTTTC
cdr3_aa: CASSLGRTSGANVLTF

j_call: TRBJ2-3
v_call: TRBV16
d_call: -
clone_size: -
cdr3_nt: TGTGCCAGCGGCCAATCCTTTACAGGCAGTCGGTGGACAGCTACGCAGTATTTT
cdr3_aa: CASGQSFTGSRWTATQYF

j_call: TRBJ1-1
v_call: TRBV12-3/TRBV12-4
d_call: TRBD1
clone_size: many
cdr3_nt: TGTGCCAGCAGCGGCAGGGGGCCGGGGACTGAAGCTTTCTTT
cdr3_aa: CASSGRGPGTEAFF

j_call: TRBJ1-6
v_call: TRBV20-1
d_call: -
clone_size: few
cdr3_nt: TGCAGTGCTCCTAGTGGGAATTCACCCCTCCACTTT
cdr3_aa: CSAPSGNSPLHF

j_call: TRBJ2-2
v_call: TRBV29-1
d_call: -
clone_size: many
cdr3_nt: TGCAGCGTTGAAGGCTTAGACACCGGGGAGCTGTTTTTT
cdr3_aa: CSVEGLDTGELFF

j_call: TRBJ2-2
v_call: TRBV13
d_call: -
clone_size: many
cdr3_nt: TGTGCCAGCAGCTTGGCTTTGACCGGGGAGCTGTTTTTT
cdr3_aa: CASSLALTGELFF

j_call: TRBJ2-1
v_call: TRBV7-6
d_call: -
clone_size: few
cdr3_nt: TGTGCCAGCAGCTCTGGGGGCCATGCCTACAACAGCGAGGAGCAGTTCTTC
cdr3_aa: CASSSGGHAYNSEEQFF

j_call: TRBJ2-3
v_call: TRBV20-1
d_call: -
clone_size: many
cdr3_nt: TGCAGTGCTTTCATGACAGATACGCAGTATTTT
cdr3_aa: CSAFMTDTQYF

j_call: TRBJ2-3
v_call: TRBV6-2/TRBV6-3
d_call: TRBD1
clone_size: many
cdr3_nt: TGTGCCATCCGGGACAGGTACACAGATACGCAGTATTTT
cdr3_aa: CAIRDRYTDTQYF

j_call: TRBJ2-1
v_call: TRBV12-3/TRBV12-4
d_call: TRBD2
clone_size: few
cdr3_nt: TGTGCCAGCACCGATGTTGCGGGAGGGTTCAATGAGCAGTTCTTC
cdr3_aa: CASTDVAGGFNEQFF

j_call: TRBJ1-5
v_call: TRBV19
d_call: -
clone_size: few
cdr3_nt: TGTGCCAGTAGTATGTTCAATCAGCCCCAGCATTTT
cdr3_aa: CASSMFNQPQHF

j_call: TRBJ1-2
v_call: TRBV27
d_call: TRBD1
clone_size: many
cdr3_nt: TGTGCCAGCAGCCCGGGACAGGGGGCGGTTGGCTACACCTTC
cdr3_aa: CASSPGQGAVGYTF

j_call: TRBJ2-3
v_call: TRBV5-6
d_call: -
clone_size: many
cdr3_nt: TGTGCCAGCAGCTTTTACGGGGGCGCAGATACGCAGTATTTT
cdr3_aa: CASSFYGGADTQYF

j_call: TRBJ1-4
v_call: TRBV27
d_call: -
clone_size: many
cdr3_nt: TGTGCCAGCAGCAACACCATAGGGAATGAAAAACTGTTTTTT
cdr3_aa: CASSNTIGNEKLFF

j_call: TRBJ2-2
v_call: TRBV15
d_call: -
clone_size: few
cdr3_nt: TGTGCCACCAGCAGAGAGTGGAACGGGGAGCTGTTTTTT
cdr3_aa: CATSREWNGELFF

j_call: TRBJ2-4
v_call: TRBV20-1
d_call: -
clone_size: -
cdr3_nt: TGCAGTGCCCACTTTGGGGGGACAAGGGAGCTTAAGGTTCAGTACTTC
cdr3_aa: CSAHFGGTRELKVQYF

j_call: TRBJ2-7
v_call: TRBV4-3
d_call: -
clone_size: many
cdr3_nt: TGCGCCAGCAGCCAGAGCACAGGAGCCTACGAGCAGTACTTC
cdr3_aa: CASSQSTGAYEQYF

j_call: TRBJ1-4
v_call: TRBV27
d_call: -
clone_size: many
cdr3_nt: TGTGCCAGCGGTAATGAAAAACTGTTTTTT
cdr3_aa: CASGNEKLFF

j_call: TRBJ2-3
v_call: TRBV4-1
d_call: -
clone_size: many
cdr3_nt: TGCGCCAGCAGCCAACGGGGTAGCACAGATACGCAGTATTTT
cdr3_aa: CASSQRGSTDTQYF

j_call: TRBJ2-7
v_call: TRBV3-1
d_call: -
clone_size: few
cdr3_nt: TGTGCCAGCAGCCAAAAAGCGAGGGACGAGCAGTACTTC
cdr3_aa: CASSQKARDEQYF

j_call: TRBJ2-7
v_call: TRBV25-1
d_call: -
clone_size: many
cdr3_nt: TGTGCCAGCAGTGGATCCCCCTCGGGACACCCCTACGAGCAGTACTTC
cdr3_aa: CASSGSPSGHPYEQYF

j_call: TRBJ1-5
v_call: TRBV27
d_call: -
clone_size: many
cdr3_nt: TGTGCCAGCAGTTTTGCCAGCAATCAGCCCCAGCATTTT
cdr3_aa: CASSFASNQPQHF

j_call: TRBJ2-3
v_call: TRBV4-1
d_call: -
clone_size: many
cdr3_nt: TGCGCCAGCAGCCAAGTTTACGGACGCACAGATACGCAGTATTTT
cdr3_aa: CASSQVYGRTDTQYF

j_call: TRBJ2-7
v_call: TRBV5-1
d_call: -
clone_size: few
cdr3_nt: TGCGCCAGCAGCCCGACGGGCGGTCTCTCCGGCGAGCAGTACTTC
cdr3_aa: CASSPTGGLSGEQYF

j_call: TRBJ1-5
v_call: TRBV6-1
d_call: -
clone_size: -
cdr3_nt: TGTGCCAGCAGTGAGGGCACCAAAAGGGGCTATAGCAATCAGCCCCAGCATTTT
cdr3_aa: CASSEGTKRGYSNQPQHF

j_call: TRBJ2-3
v_call: TRBV7-9
d_call: -
clone_size: many
cdr3_nt: TGTGCCAGCAGCTTGCCGTGGGGAGGCACAGATACGCAGTATTTT
cdr3_aa: CASSLPWGGTDTQYF

j_call: TRBJ2-5
v_call: TRBV11-2
d_call: -
clone_size: many
cdr3_nt: TGTGCCAGCAGCAACGCGACAGATCCGGAGACCCAGTACTTC
cdr3_aa: CASSNATDPETQYF

j_call: TRBJ2-6
v_call: TRBV20-1
d_call: -
clone_size: few
cdr3_nt: TGCAGTGCTAGAGATCATGGGGTTGGGGCCAACGTCCTGACTTTC
cdr3_aa: CSARDHGVGANVLTF

j_call: TRBJ1-1
v_call: TRBV12-3/TRBV12-4
d_call: -
clone_size: few
cdr3_nt: TGTGCCAGCAGTTTAAGAGTTCCAGGGCTGAACACTGAAGCTTTCTTT
cdr3_aa: CASSLRVPGLNTEAFF

j_call: TRBJ1-1
v_call: TRBV7-9
d_call: -
clone_size: few
cdr3_nt: TGTGCCAGCAGCTTAGATGATTTAGAAGCTTTCTTT
cdr3_aa: CASSLDDLEAFF

j_call: TRBJ1-4
v_call: TRBV27
d_call: TRBD1
clone_size: few
cdr3_nt: TGTGCCAGCAGTTTTGGGACAGCTAATGAAAAACTGTTTTTT
cdr3_aa: CASSFGTANEKLFF

j_call: TRBJ1-1
v_call: TRBV4-3
d_call: -
clone_size: many
cdr3_nt: TGCGCCAGCAGCCAAGATTTCCTGGGGTACACTGAAGCTTTCTTT
cdr3_aa: CASSQDFLGYTEAFF

j_call: TRBJ2-1
v_call: TRBV6-5
d_call: TRBD1
clone_size: many
cdr3_nt: TGTGCCAGCAGTTCCGGGACAGGGATATACAATGAGCAGTTCTTC
cdr3_aa: CASSSGTGIYNEQFF

j_call: TRBJ1-1
v_call: TRBV7-9
d_call: -
clone_size: -
cdr3_nt: TGTGCCAGCAGCCGGACCGAGAGCACTGAAGCTTTCTTT
cdr3_aa: CASSRTESTEAFF

j_call: TRBJ2-7
v_call: TRBV7-2
d_call: TRBD2
clone_size: -
cdr3_nt: TGTGCCAGCAGCAAAGGGACTACCCCTGGGAGCTCCTACGAGCAGTACTTC
cdr3_aa: CASSKGTTPGSSYEQYF

j_call: TRBJ1-1
v_call: TRBV7-9
d_call: -
clone_size: many
cdr3_nt: TGTGCCAGCAGCAAGTCCCTTCAGGGTCATCGCACTGAAGCTTTCTTT
cdr3_aa: CASSKSLQGHRTEAFF

j_call: TRBJ1-5
v_call: TRBV27
d_call: -
clone_size: few
cdr3_nt: TGTGCCAGCAGCGAGGGGCAGGGGTTATGGCAGCCCCAGCATTTT
cdr3_aa: CASSEGQGLWQPQHF

j_call: TRBJ1-5
v_call: TRBV28
d_call: -
clone_size: many
cdr3_nt: TGTGCCAGCAGTTTACCGACCCTCTCTAAGAGTAGCAATCAGCCCCAGCATTTT
cdr3_aa: CASSLPTLSKSSNQPQHF

j_call: TRBJ2-6
v_call: TRBV6-6
d_call: TRBD2
clone_size: few
cdr3_nt: TGTGCCAGCAGTTACCTGGGACTAGCGGGGGCTACTGGGGCCAACGTCCTGACTTTC
cdr3_aa: CASSYLGLAGATGANVLTF

j_call: TRBJ1-5
v_call: TRBV15
d_call: -
clone_size: -
cdr3_nt: TGTGCCACCAGCAGAGATATTGACAGCTATAGCAATCAGCCCCAGCATTTT
cdr3_aa: CATSRDIDSYSNQPQHF

j_call: TRBJ2-2
v_call: TRBV10-3
d_call: -
clone_size: -
cdr3_nt: TGTGCCATCAGTGAGTCTCAAGACTCCACCGGGGAGCTGTTTTTT
cdr3_aa: CAISESQDSTGELFF

j_call: TRBJ2-2
v_call: TRBV6-5
d_call: -
clone_size: -
cdr3_nt: TGTGCCAGCAGTTATTTAGGGACCGGGGAGCTGTTTTTT
cdr3_aa: CASSYLGTGELFF

j_call: TRBJ1-5
v_call: TRBV19
d_call: -
clone_size: few
cdr3_nt: TGTGCCAGTAGTACAAACGGGGAACAGTATCAGCCCCAGCATTTT
cdr3_aa: CASSTNGEQYQPQHF

j_call: TRBJ2-1
v_call: TRBV6-2/TRBV6-3
d_call: -
clone_size: few
cdr3_nt: TGTGCCAGCAGCTCGGTTGGCCAGCGGTCCTACAATGAGCAGTTCTTC
cdr3_aa: CASSSVGQRSYNEQFF

j_call: TRBJ2-3
v_call: TRBV7-6
d_call: TRBD2
clone_size: -
cdr3_nt: TGTGCCAGCAGGAGCCGGGAGGAAAGGGATACGCAGTATTTT
cdr3_aa: CASRSREERDTQYF

j_call: TRBJ1-5
v_call: TRBV28
d_call: TRBD1
clone_size: many
cdr3_nt: TGTGCCAGCAGTTCTAAGGACAGGGTAAGGATGTATAGGAGCAATCAGCCCCAGCATTTT
cdr3_aa: CASSSKDRVRMYRSNQPQHF

j_call: TRBJ1-1
v_call: TRBV5-6
d_call: TRBD1
clone_size: -
cdr3_nt: TGTGCCAGCAGCTTCGCAGGGGGCAACACTGAAGCTTTCTTT
cdr3_aa: CASSFAGGNTEAFF

j_call: TRBJ2-7
v_call: TRBV7-8
d_call: -
clone_size: -
cdr3_nt: TGTGCCAGCAGCTTATTAGGGAGTGGGTACGAGCAGTACTTC
cdr3_aa: CASSLLGSGYEQYF

j_call: TRBJ2-7
v_call: TRBV10-3
d_call: TRBD2
clone_size: -
cdr3_nt: TGTGCCAGTACTAGCGGGAGTGCGAGGAACGAGCAGTACTTC
cdr3_aa: CASTSGSARNEQYF

j_call: TRBJ2-7
v_call: TRBV11-2
d_call: TRBD1
clone_size: -
cdr3_nt: TGTGCCAGCAGCACTTCAGGGGGCAGCTACGACGAGCAGTACTTC
cdr3_aa: CASSTSGGSYDEQYF

j_call: TRBJ2-7
v_call: TRBV7-9
d_call: -
clone_size: few
cdr3_nt: TGTGCCAGCAGCGCCGGGTCCTTCACCTACGAGCAGTACTTC
cdr3_aa: CASSAGSFTYEQYF

j_call: TRBJ2-5
v_call: TRBV30
d_call: -
clone_size: many
cdr3_nt: TGTGCCTGGAGTCAGACTAGTGCGGGGACCCAGTACTTC
cdr3_aa: CAWSQTSAGTQYF

j_call: TRBJ1-1
v_call: TRBV3-1
d_call: -
clone_size: many
cdr3_nt: TGTGCCAGCAGCCCGCTCGGGCCCGGGCCTGAAGCTTTCTTT
cdr3_aa: CASSPLGPGPEAFF

j_call: TRBJ2-4
v_call: TRBV15
d_call: -
clone_size: many
cdr3_nt: TGTGCCACCAGCAGAGATAGCTATGGGGAGACGGACAAAAACATTCAGTACTTC
cdr3_aa: CATSRDSYGETDKNIQYF

j_call: TRBJ2-2
v_call: TRBV24-1
d_call: -
clone_size: many
cdr3_nt: TGTGCCACCAGTGACCTGGCGATAGACGGGGAGCTGTTTTTT
cdr3_aa: CATSDLAIDGELFF

j_call: TRBJ1-5
v_call: TRBV10-2
d_call: TRBD1
clone_size: few
cdr3_nt: TGCGCCAGCACGGGACAGGTCAATCAGCCCCAGCATTTT
cdr3_aa: CASTGQVNQPQHF

j_call: TRBJ2-3
v_call: TRBV5-1
d_call: TRBD2
clone_size: few
cdr3_nt: TGCGCCAGCAGCCTTCGACTAGCGGGAGGGCCTATGACAGATACGCAGTATTTT
cdr3_aa: CASSLRLAGGPMTDTQYF

j_call: TRBJ2-7
v_call: TRBV7-9
d_call: -
clone_size: many
cdr3_nt: TGTGCCAGCAGCCGCACAACCGGGACACCGTACGAGCAGTACTTC
cdr3_aa: CASSRTTGTPYEQYF

j_call: TRBJ2-7
v_call: TRBV4-1
d_call: -
clone_size: many
cdr3_nt: TGCGCCAGCAGCCATGGGTTAGAGTCGTACTTC
cdr3_aa: CASSHGLESYF